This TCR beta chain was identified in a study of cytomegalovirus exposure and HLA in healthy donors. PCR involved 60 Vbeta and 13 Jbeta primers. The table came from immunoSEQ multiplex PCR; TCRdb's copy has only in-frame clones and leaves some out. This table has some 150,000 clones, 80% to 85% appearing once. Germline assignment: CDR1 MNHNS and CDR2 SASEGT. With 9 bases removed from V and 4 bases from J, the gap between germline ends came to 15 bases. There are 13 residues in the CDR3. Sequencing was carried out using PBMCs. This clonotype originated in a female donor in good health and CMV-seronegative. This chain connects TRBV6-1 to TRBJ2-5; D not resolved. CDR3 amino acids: CASTPTRGETQYF. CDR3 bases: TGTGCCAGTACCCCCACCCGCGGAGAGACCCAGTACTTC.